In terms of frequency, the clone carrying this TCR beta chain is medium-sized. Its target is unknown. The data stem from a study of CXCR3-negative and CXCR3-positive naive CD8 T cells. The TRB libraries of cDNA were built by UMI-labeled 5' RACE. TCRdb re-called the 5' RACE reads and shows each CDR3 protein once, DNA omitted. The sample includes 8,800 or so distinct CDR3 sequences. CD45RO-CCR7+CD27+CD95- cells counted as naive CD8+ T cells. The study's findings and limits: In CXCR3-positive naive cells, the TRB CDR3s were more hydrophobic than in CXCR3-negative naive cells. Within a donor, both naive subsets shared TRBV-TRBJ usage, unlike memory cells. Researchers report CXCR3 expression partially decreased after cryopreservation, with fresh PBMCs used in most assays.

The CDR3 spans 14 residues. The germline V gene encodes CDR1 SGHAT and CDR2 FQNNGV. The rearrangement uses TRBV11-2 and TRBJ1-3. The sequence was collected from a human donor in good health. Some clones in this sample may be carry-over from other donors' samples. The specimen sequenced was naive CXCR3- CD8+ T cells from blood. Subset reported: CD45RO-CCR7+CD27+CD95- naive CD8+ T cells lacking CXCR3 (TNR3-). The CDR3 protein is CASRVLLSGNTIYF.